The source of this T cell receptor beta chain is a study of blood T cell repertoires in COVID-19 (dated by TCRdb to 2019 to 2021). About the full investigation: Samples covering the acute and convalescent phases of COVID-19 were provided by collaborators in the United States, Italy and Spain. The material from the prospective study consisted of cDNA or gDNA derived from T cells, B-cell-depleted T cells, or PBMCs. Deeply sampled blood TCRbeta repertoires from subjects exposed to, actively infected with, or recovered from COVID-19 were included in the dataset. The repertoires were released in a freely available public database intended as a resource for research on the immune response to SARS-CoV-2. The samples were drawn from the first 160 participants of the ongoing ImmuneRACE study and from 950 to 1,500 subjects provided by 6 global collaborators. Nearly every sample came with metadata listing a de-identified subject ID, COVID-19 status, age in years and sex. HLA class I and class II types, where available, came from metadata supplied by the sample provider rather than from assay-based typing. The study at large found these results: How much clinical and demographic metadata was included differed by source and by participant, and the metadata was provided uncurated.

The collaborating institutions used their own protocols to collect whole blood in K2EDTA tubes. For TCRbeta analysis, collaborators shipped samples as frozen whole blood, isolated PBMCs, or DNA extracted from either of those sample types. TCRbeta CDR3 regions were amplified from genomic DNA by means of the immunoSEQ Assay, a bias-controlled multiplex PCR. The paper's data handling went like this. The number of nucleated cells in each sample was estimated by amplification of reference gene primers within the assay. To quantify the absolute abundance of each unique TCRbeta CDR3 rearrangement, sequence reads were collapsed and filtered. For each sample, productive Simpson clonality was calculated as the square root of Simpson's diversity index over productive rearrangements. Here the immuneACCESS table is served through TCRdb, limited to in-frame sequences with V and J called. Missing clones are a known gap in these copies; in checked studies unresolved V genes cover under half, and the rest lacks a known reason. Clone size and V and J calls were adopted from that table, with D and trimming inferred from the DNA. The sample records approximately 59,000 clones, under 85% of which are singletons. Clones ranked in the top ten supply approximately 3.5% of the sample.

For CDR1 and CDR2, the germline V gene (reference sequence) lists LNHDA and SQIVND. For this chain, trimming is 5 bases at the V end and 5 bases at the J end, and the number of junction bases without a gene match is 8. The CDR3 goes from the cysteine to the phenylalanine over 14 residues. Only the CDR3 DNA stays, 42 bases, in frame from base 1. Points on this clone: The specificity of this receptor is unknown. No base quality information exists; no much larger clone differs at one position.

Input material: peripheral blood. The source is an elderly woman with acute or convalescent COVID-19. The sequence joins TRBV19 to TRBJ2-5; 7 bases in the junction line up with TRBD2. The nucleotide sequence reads TGTGCCAGTAGTGTTAGCGGGTTGAGGGAGACCCAGTACTTC. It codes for CASSVSGLRETQYF.